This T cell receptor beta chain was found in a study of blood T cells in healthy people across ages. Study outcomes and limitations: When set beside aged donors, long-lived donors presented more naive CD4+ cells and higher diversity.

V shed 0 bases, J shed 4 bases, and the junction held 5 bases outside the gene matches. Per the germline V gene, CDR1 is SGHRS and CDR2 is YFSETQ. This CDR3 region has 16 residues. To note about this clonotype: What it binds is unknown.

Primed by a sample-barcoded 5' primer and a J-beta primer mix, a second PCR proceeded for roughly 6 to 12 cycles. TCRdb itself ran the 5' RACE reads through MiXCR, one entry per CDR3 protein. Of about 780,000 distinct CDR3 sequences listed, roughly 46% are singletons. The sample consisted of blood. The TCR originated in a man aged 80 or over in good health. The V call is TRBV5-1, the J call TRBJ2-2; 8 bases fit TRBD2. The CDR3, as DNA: TGCGCCAGCAGCTTGGAAGCGGGAGTACTCACCGGGGAGCTGTTTTTT. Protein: CASSLEAGVLTGELFF. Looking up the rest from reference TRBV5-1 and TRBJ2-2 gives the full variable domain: KAGVTQTPRYLIKTRGQQVTLSCSPISGHRSVSWYQQTPGQGLQFLFEYFSETQRNKGNFPGRFSGRQFSNSRSEMNVSTLELGDSALYLCASSLEAGVLTGELFFGEGSRLTVL.